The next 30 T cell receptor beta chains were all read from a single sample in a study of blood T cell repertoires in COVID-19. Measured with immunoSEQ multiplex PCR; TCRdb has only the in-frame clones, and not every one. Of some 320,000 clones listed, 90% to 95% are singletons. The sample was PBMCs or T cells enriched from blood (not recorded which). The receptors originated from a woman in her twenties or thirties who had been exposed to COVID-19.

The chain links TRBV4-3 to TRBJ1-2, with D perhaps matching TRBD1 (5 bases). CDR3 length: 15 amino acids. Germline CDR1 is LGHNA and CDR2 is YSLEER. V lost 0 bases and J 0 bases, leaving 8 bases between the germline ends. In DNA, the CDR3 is TGCGCCAGCAGCCAAGATCCAGGGACTAACTATGGCTACACCTTC. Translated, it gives CASSQDPGTNYGYTF.

CDR3 nucleotides: TGTGCCAGCAGTTACTCAGGCAGCGGGTATTCTGAAGCTTTCTTT. It translates to CASSYSGSGYSEAFF. The rearrangement uses TRBV6-5 and TRBJ1-1; the D is unclear. Germline lookup yields CDR1 MNHEY and CDR2 SVGAGI. The CDR3 totals 15 residues. Between the trimmed V and J ends, which lost 0 bases and 6 bases, there was a span of 14 bases.

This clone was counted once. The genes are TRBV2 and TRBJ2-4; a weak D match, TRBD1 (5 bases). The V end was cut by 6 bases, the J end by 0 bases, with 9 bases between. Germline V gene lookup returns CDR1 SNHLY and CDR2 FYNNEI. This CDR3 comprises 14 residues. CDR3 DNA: TGTGCCAGCAGGACAGAACTAGCCAAAAACATTCAGTACTTC. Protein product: CASRTELAKNIQYF.

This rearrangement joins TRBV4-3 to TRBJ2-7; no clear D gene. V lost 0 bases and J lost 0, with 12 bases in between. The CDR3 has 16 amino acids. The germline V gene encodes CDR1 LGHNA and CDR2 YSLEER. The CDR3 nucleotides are TGCGCCAGCAGCCAAGATCGGGTCAGACCCTCCTACGAGCAGTACTTC. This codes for CASSQDRVRPSYEQYF.

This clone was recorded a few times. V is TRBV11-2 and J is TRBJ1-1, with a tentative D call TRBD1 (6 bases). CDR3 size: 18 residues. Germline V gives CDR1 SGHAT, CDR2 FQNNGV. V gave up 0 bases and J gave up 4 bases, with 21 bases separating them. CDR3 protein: CASSLDHRVESIGTEAFF. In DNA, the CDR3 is TGTGCCAGCAGCTTAGATCACAGGGTCGAGTCAATTGGCACTGAAGCTTTCTTT.

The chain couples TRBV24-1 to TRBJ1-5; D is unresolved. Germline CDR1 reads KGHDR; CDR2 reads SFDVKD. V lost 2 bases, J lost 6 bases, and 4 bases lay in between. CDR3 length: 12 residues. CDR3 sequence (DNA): TGTGCCACCAGTGATTCGGGTCAGCCCCAGCATTTT. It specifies CATSDSGQPQHF.

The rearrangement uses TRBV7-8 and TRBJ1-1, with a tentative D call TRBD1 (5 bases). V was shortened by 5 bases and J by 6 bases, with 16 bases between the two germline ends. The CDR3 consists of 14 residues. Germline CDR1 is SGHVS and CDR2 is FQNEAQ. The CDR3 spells CASSPDWGDAEAFF. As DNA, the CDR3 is TGTGCCAGCAGCCCCGATTGGGGGGACGCTGAAGCTTTCTTT.

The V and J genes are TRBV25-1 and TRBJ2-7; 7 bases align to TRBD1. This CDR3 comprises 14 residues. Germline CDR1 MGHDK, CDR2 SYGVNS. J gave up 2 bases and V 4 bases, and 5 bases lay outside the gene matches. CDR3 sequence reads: CASSVPGQPYEQYF. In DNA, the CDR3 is TGTGCCAGCAGTGTCCCGGGACAGCCCTACGAGCAGTACTTC.

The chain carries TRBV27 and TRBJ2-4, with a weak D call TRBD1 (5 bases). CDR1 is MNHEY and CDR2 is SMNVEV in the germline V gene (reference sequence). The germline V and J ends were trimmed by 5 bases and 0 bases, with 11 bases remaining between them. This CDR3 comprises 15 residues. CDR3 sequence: CASSPLGLAKNIQYF. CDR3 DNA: TGTGCCAGCAGTCCCTTGGGGCTAGCCAAAAACATTCAGTACTTC.

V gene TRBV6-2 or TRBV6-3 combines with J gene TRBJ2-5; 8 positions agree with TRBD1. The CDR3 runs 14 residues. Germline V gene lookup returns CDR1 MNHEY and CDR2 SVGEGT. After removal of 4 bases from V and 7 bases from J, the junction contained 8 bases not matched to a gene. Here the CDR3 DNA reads TGTGCCAGCAGTTTCGACAGGGGCCGGGGGACCCAGTACTTC. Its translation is CASSFDRGRGTQYF.

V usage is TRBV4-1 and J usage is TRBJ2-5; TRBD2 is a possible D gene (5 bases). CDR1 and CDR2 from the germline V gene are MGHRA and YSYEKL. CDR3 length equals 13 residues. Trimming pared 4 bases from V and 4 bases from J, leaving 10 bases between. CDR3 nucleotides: TGCGCCAGCAGCCTCCCGGGGTCAGAGACCCAGTACTTC. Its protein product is CASSLPGSETQYF.

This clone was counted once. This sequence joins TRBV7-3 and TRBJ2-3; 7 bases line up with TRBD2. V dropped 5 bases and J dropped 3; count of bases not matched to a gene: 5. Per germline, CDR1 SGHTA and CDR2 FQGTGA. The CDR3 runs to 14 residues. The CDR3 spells CASSPSGKTDTQYF. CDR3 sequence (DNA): TGTGCCAGCAGCCCTAGCGGAAAAACAGATACGCAGTATTTT.

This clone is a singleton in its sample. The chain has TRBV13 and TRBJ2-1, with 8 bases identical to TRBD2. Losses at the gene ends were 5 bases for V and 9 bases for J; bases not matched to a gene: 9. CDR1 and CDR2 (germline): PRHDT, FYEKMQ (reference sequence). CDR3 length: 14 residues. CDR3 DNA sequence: TGTGCCAGCAGCAGAAGCGGGGGTTCCGGTGAGCAGTTCTTC. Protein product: CASSRSGGSGEQFF. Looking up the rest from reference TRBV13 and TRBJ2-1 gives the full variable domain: AAGVIQSPRHLIKEKRETATLKCYPIPRHDTVYWYQQGPGQDPQFLISFYEKMQSDKGSIPDRFSAQQFSDYHSELNMSSLELGDSALYFCASSRSGGSGEQFFGPGTRLTVL.

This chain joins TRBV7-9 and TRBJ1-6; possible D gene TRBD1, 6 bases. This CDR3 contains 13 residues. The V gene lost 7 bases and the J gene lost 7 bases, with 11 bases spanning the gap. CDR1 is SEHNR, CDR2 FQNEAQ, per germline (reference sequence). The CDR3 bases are TGTGCCAGCAACCTGGACAGCAATTCACCCCTCCACTTT. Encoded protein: CASNLDSNSPLHF.

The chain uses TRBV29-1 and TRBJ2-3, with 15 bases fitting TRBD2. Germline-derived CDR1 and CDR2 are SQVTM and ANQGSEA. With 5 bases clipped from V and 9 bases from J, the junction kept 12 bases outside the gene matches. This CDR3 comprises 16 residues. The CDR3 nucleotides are TGCAGCGTTCCTCTCTTCGGACTAGCGGGGGGGCACACGCAGTATTTT. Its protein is CSVPLFGLAGGHTQYF.

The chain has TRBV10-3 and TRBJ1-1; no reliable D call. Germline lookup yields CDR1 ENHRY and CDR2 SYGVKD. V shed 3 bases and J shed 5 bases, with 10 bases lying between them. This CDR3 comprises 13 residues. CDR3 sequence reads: CAISEGAATEAFF. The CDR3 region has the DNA TGTGCCATCAGTGAAGGAGCGGCTACTGAAGCTTTCTTT.

Here the CDR3 reads CAWSGGLGGNTIYF. CDR3 DNA sequence: TGTGCCTGGAGCGGAGGACTGGGGGGAAACACCATATATTTT. The gene calls are TRBV30 and TRBJ1-3; D not resolved. Germline V gene lookup returns CDR1 GTSNPN and CDR2 SVGIG (reference sequence). The CDR3 is 14 residues long. Trimming cost V 3 bases and J 4 bases, with 13 bases left between them.

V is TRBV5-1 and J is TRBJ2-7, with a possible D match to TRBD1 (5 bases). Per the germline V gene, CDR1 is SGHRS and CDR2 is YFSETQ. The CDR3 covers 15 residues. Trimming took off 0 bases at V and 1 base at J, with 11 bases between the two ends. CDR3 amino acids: CASSLAQGRSYEQYF. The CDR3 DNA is TGCGCCAGCAGCTTGGCTCAGGGAAGGTCCTACGAGCAGTACTTC.

The CDR3 sequence is CASSTRPGLAYEQYF. The DNA of the CDR3 is TGTGCCAGCAGCACTAGGCCGGGTCTCGCCTACGAGCAGTACTTC. The chain links TRBV7-2 to TRBJ2-7; maybe TRBD2 (5 bases). The CDR3 is made up of 15 amino acids. The V end lost 5 bases, the J end lost 2 bases, and 16 bases lay between the germline ends. Germline-derived CDR1 and CDR2 are SGHTA and FQGNSA.

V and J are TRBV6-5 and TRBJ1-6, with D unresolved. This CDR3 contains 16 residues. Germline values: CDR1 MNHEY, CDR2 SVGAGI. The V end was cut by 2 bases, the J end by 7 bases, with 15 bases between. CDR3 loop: CASSYPRRDQNSPLHF. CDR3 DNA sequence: TGTGCCAGCAGTTACCCCAGGAGGGATCAGAATTCACCCCTCCACTTT.

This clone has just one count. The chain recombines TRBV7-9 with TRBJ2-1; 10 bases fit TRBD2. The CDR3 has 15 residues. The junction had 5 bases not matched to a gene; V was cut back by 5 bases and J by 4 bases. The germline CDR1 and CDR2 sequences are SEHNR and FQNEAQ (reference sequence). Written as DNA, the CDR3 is TGTGCCAGCAGCCCTGGGACTAGCGAGTACAATGAGCAGTTCTTC. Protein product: CASSPGTSEYNEQFF.

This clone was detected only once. This CDR3 is CASGDTIHQPQHF. The CDR3, as DNA: TGTGCCAGCGGGGACACAATTCATCAGCCCCAGCATTTT. The genes are TRBV2 and TRBJ1-5; TRBD1 is a possible D gene (6 bases). Germline V lookup: CDR1 SNHLY, CDR2 FYNNEI. V lost 8 bases and J 5 bases, leaving 13 bases between the germline ends. The CDR3 runs to 13 residues. The complete variable domain, with remaining parts taken from reference TRBV2 and TRBJ1-5, reads EPEVTQTPSHQVTQMGQEVILRCVPISNHLYFYWYRQILGQKVEFLVSFYNNEISEKSEIFDDQFSVERPDGSNFTLKIRSTKLEDSAMYFCASGDTIHQPQHFGDGTRLSIL.

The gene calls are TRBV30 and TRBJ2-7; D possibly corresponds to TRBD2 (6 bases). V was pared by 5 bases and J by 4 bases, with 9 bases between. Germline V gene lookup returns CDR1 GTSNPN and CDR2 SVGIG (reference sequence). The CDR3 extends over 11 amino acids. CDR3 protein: CAWGGAYEQYF. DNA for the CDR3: TGTGCCTGGGGCGGGGCTTACGAGCAGTACTTC.

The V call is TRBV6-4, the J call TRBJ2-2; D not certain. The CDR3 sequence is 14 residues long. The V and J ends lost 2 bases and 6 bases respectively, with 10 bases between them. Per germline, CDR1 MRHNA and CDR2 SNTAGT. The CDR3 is CASSDISRPGELFF. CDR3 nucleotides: TGTGCCAGCAGTGACATTAGCCGGCCCGGGGAGCTGTTTTTT.

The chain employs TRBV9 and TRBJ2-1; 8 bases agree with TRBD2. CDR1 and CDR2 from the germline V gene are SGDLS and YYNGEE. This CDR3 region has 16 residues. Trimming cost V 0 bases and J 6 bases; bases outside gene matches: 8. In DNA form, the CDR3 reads TGTGCCAGCAGCGTAGATCTGCGGGGGGCTATCAATGAGCAGTTCTTC. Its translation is CASSVDLRGAINEQFF.

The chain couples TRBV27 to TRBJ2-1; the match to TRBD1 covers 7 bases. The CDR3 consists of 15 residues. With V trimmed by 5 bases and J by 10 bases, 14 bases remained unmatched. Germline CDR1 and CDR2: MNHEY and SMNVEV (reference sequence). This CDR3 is CASSTPGTDVTEQFF. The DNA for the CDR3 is TGTGCCAGCAGTACTCCCGGGACAGATGTAACCGAGCAGTTCTTC.

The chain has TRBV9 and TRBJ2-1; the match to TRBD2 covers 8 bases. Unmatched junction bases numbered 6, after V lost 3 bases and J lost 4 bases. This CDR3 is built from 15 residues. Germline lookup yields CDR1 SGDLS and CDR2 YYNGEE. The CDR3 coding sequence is TGTGCCAGCAGCGCTAGTAGCGGGGAGTACAATGAGCAGTTCTTC. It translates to CASSASSGEYNEQFF.

CDR3 in DNA: TGTGCCAGCAGCTTAGCGGTCCGGGGGGGGAATCAGCCCCAGCATTTT. Amino acid sequence: CASSLAVRGGNQPQHF. The V call is TRBV7-6, the J call TRBJ1-5, with D tentatively TRBD1 (5 bases). The V end was cut by 0 bases, the J end by 4 bases, with 13 bases between. This CDR3 region has 16 residues. In germline, CDR1 is SGHVS, CDR2 FNYEAQ.

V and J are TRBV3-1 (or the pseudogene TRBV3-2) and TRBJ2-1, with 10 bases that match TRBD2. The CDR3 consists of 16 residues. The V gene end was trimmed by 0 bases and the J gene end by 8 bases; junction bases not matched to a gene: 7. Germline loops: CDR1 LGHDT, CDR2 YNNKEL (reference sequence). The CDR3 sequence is CASSQDRAGGLDEQFF. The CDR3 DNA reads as TGTGCCAGCAGCCAAGATAGAGCGGGGGGGCTGGATGAGCAGTTCTTC.

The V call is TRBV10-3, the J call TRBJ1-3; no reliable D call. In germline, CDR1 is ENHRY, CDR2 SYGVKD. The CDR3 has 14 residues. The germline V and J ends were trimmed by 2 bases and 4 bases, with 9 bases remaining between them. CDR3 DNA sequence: TGTGCCATCAGTGAGATACCAGAAGGAAACACCATATATTTT. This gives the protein CAISEIPEGNTIYF.